A single sample is the source of the 27 T cell receptor beta chains below, sequenced in a study of T-cell reconstitution after alpha-beta-depleted transplantation in children. The TCRbeta library incorporated unique molecular identifiers. TCRdb fed the PCR reads into MiXCR, producing one record per CDR3 protein. In the table there are around 600,000 distinct CDR3 sequences, 20% to 25% of which are singletons. This specimen consisted of PBMCs, mostly from graft donor cells, obtained 360 days after TCRalphabeta/CD19-depleted stem cell transplant. These receptor sequences come from a boy younger than two who had a stem cell transplant for acute myeloid leukemia, so the T cells may come from the graft donor.

The table lists this clonotype with a few counts. The chain recombines TRBV20-1 with TRBJ2-1; 8 positions agree with TRBD1. This CDR3 has 12 residues. Germline CDR1 is DFQATT and CDR2 is SNEGSKA (reference sequence). As DNA, the CDR3 is TGCAGCGCCAGTTCCGGGACAGGCCTACAGTTCTTC. As protein: CSASSGTGLQFF.

There are a few counts of this clonotype. The chain combines TRBV3-1 with TRBJ1-2; D call uncertain. V was clipped by 3 bases and J by 1 base, with 3 bases between them. This CDR3 comprises 12 residues. Germline CDR1 is LGHDT and CDR2 is YNNKEL (reference sequence). CDR3 residues: CASSHNNYGYTF. The CDR3 nucleotides are TGTGCCAGCAGCCACAATAACTATGGCTACACCTTC.

The V and J genes are TRBV10-3 and TRBJ2-3; no reliable D call. The CDR3 runs to 12 residues. Trimming pared 3 bases from V and 4 bases from J, leaving 5 bases between. CDR1 and CDR2 (germline): ENHRY, SYGVKD. CDR3: CAISDKADTQYF. CDR3 in DNA: TGTGCCATCAGTGATAAGGCAGATACGCAGTATTTT.

This clonotype was detected ten times or more. The rearrangement uses TRBV20-1 and TRBJ1-1; a possible D gene is TRBD1 (5 bases). This CDR3 is 13 amino acids long. Trimming removed 3 bases at V and 3 bases at J, with 11 bases between. Germline V lookup: CDR1 DFQATT, CDR2 SNEGSKA (reference sequence). CDR3 in DNA: TGCAGTGCTAGTAAGGTGGGGGACACTGAAGCTTTCTTT. Its protein is CSASKVGDTEAFF.

This clonotype was detected a few times. Since a much larger clone is just one base distant, this may be a read error. This sequence joins TRBV6-5 and TRBJ2-2, with D uncertain. CDR1 is MNHEY and CDR2 is SVGAGI in the germline V gene. The CDR3 loop spans 12 amino acids. Trimming removed 7 bases at V and 0 bases at J, with 3 bases between. This CDR3 is CASNSNTGELFF. The CDR3 DNA is TGTGCCAGCAACTCGAACACCGGGGAGCTGTTTTTT.

V and J are TRBV7-6 and TRBJ2-2; 9 nucleotides line up with TRBD1. Germline V CDR1 and CDR2: SGHVS, FNYEAQ. CDR3 size: 19 residues. J gave up 1 base and V 2 bases, and 11 bases lay outside the gene matches. CDR3 in DNA: TGTGCCAGCAGCTTATATTCAAGGACAGGGGCCCTGAACACCGGGGAGCTGTTTTTT. This codes for CASSLYSRTGALNTGELFF. Drawing the rest from reference TRBV7-6 and TRBJ2-2, the complete variable domain is GAGVSQSPRYKVTKRGQDVALRCDPISGHVSLYWYRQALGQGPEFLTYFNYEAQQDKSGLPNDRFSAERPEGSISTLTIQRTEQRDSAMYRCASSLYSRTGALNTGELFFGEGSRLTVL.

A remark on this clonotype: This may arise from a read error, as a much more abundant clone is one base away. Here the CDR3 reads CSSSLGVAEAFF. The DNA of the CDR3 is TGTTCCAGCAGCTTGGGGGTCGCTGAAGCTTTCTTT. The chain combines TRBV7-9 with TRBJ1-1; D might be TRBD1 (5 bases). Germline assignment: CDR1 SEHNR and CDR2 FQNEAQ (reference sequence). The CDR3 has 12 residues. Looking up the rest from reference TRBV7-9 and TRBJ1-1 gives the full variable domain: DTGVSQNPRHKITKRGQNVTFRCDPISEHNRLYWYRQTLGQGPEFLTYFQNEAQLEKSRLLSDRFSAERPKGSFSTLEIQRTEQGDSAMYLCSSSLGVAEAFFGQGTRLTVV.

This clonotype was seen ten or more times. The rearrangement uses TRBV20-1 and TRBJ2-1; D perhaps matches TRBD2 (6 bases). There are 14 residues in the CDR3. Germline-derived CDR1 and CDR2 are DFQATT and SNEGSKA (reference sequence). V shed 7 bases and J shed 2 bases, with 15 bases lying between them. The CDR3 loop is CSVPTRGTYNEQFF. The CDR3 DNA follows: TGCAGTGTCCCGACCCGGGGGACCTACAATGAGCAGTTCTTC.

A word on this clonotype: This may come from a read error, since a much larger clone is one base off. Without the conserved terminal phenylalanine or tryptophan, this CDR3 likely stems from a read error. The V gene is TRBV20-1, the J gene TRBJ1-6; TRBD1 matches at 7 bases. V shed 2 bases, J shed 6 bases, and the junction held 7 bases outside the gene matches. CDR1 and CDR2 (germline): DFQATT, SNEGSKA (reference sequence). The CDR3 totals 15 residues. The CDR3 reads CSARSRGQFNSPLHI. The CDR3 nucleotides are TGCAGTGCTAGATCTCGGGGACAGTTTAATTCACCCCTCCACATT.

The gene calls are TRBV4-2 and TRBJ1-5; D is uncertain. V dropped 1 base and J dropped 7 bases, with 11 bases sitting between them. There are 14 residues in the CDR3. CDR1 and CDR2 (germline): LGHNA, YNFKEQ. The CDR3 loop reads CASSQGLWNQPQHF. The CDR3 DNA reads TGTGCCAGCAGCCAAGGACTCTGGAACCAGCCCCAGCATTTT.

This clonotype came up many times. The rearrangement joins TRBV20-1 to TRBJ2-6; D remains unclear. CDR1 DFQATT and CDR2 SNEGSKA come from the germline V gene (reference sequence). This CDR3 is built from 14 residues. In DNA, the CDR3 is TGCAGCCCTATAGGTTATATTGGGGCCAACGTCCTGACTTTC. It translates to CSPIGYIGANVLTF.

This clonotype appeared many times. CDR3 nucleotide sequence: TGTGCCAGCAGCCAAGATCTACGTGACTCCTACAATGAGCAGTTCTTC. Translation gives CASSQDLRDSYNEQFF. V is TRBV4-2 and J is TRBJ2-1; D call uncertain. CDR1 and CDR2 from the germline V gene are LGHNA and YNFKEQ. The germline V and J ends were trimmed by 0 bases and 0 bases, with 9 bases remaining between them. The CDR3 consists of 16 residues.

This clonotype was observed at least ten times. The chain uses TRBV29-1 and TRBJ2-5; TRBD2 might be the D (5 bases). Germline assignment: CDR1 SQVTM and CDR2 ANQGSEA. This CDR3 has 12 residues. With 6 bases removed from V and 5 bases from J, the gap between germline ends came to 13 bases. This chain's CDR3 is CSVRVLGETQYF. In nucleotides, the CDR3 is TGCAGCGTGCGGGTACTTGGTGAGACCCAGTACTTC.

The chain couples TRBV20-1 to TRBJ2-2; D may be TRBD1 (5 bases). CDR1 is DFQATT, CDR2 SNEGSKA, per germline (reference sequence). CDR3 length: 15 amino acids. Trimming pared 6 bases from V and 5 bases from J, leaving 19 bases between. Here the CDR3 reads CSARGPAIKTGELFF. CDR3 nucleotides: TGCAGTGCAAGGGGCCCCGCAATAAAGACCGGGGAGCTGTTTTTT.

This clonotype was seen repeatedly, ten times or more. This chain links TRBV27 with TRBJ2-1, with 7 bases matching TRBD1. This CDR3 has 14 residues. CDR1 and CDR2 from the germline V gene are MNHEY and SMNVEV (reference sequence). V was pared by 6 bases and J by 5 bases, with 7 bases of the junction left unmatched. The CDR3 nucleotides read TGTGCCAGCAGCCTGGACAGGTTAAACAATGAGCAGTTCTTC. Translation gives CASSLDRLNNEQFF.

This clonotype was picked up many times. The chain uses TRBV12-3 or TRBV12-4 and TRBJ1-3; the D gene is possibly TRBD1 (5 bases). The germline V and J ends were trimmed by 6 bases and 0 bases, with 9 bases remaining between them. The CDR3 has 14 residues. The CDR3 DNA follows: TGTGCCAGCAGGCAGGGTTACTCTGGAAACACCATATATTTT. It translates to CASRQGYSGNTIYF.

This clonotype was seen a handful of times. V and J are TRBV7-3 and TRBJ2-3, with a tentative D call TRBD1 (6 bases). The germline V and J ends were trimmed by 2 bases and 5 bases, with 14 bases remaining between them. Germline assignment: CDR1 SGHTA and CDR2 FQGTGA. CDR3 size: 15 residues. The CDR3, as DNA: TGTGCCAGCAGCTTATGGGCAGGGGTGGAAGATACGCAGTATTTT. Its translation: CASSLWAGVEDTQYF.

This clonotype has at least ten counts. The chain combines TRBV15 with TRBJ2-1; D is perhaps TRBD2 (5 bases). This CDR3 comprises 14 residues. Deletions cut 1 base from V and 3 bases from J, with 7 bases between. The V gene's germline CDR1 is LNHNV and CDR2 YYDKDF (reference sequence). The CDR3 loop reads CATSRVGLYNEQFF. CDR3 sequence (DNA): TGTGCCACCAGCAGAGTCGGACTCTACAATGAGCAGTTCTTC. The whole variable domain, remainder taken from reference TRBV15 and TRBJ2-1, is DAMVIQNPRYQVTQFGKPVTLSCSQTLNHNVMYWYQQKSSQAPKLLFHYYDKDFNNEADTPDNFQSRRPNTSFCFLDIRSPGLGDTAMYLCATSRVGLYNEQFFGPGTRLTVL.

This clonotype was seen repeatedly, ten times or more. The rearrangement links TRBV7-2 to TRBJ2-3, with a tentative D call TRBD2 (6 bases). In germline, CDR1 is SGHTA, CDR2 FQGNSA. V was trimmed by 0 bases and J by 1 base, leaving 14 bases between them. The CDR3 runs 17 residues. The CDR3 loop reads CASSLAKLADRTDTQYF. The CDR3 DNA reads TGTGCCAGCAGCTTAGCAAAACTAGCAGACCGCACAGATACGCAGTATTTT.

The genes are TRBV6-5 and TRBJ2-5; TRBD2 matches 12 bases. The CDR3 has 16 amino acids. Trimming at V came to 2 bases and at J to 2 bases, leaving 3 bases not matched to a gene. Germline V gene lookup returns CDR1 MNHEY and CDR2 SVGAGI. The DNA for the CDR3 is TGTGCCAGCAGTTACATTCTAGCGGGGGGGCAAGAGACCCAGTACTTC. It yields the protein CASSYILAGGQETQYF.

V gene TRBV12-3 or TRBV12-4 combines with J gene TRBJ1-4; D is undetermined. Trimming removed 3 bases from V and 4 bases from J, with 12 bases in between. The CDR3 runs to 15 residues. Here the CDR3 reads CASSLWGGDNEKLFF. Here the CDR3 DNA reads TGTGCCAGCAGTTTGTGGGGAGGCGATAATGAAAAACTGTTTTTT.

This clonotype was detected many times. The chain couples TRBV7-8 to TRBJ2-7, with D possibly being TRBD2 (6 bases). The CDR3 consists of 18 residues. Germline V gives CDR1 SGHVS, CDR2 FQNEAQ. V shed 2 bases and J shed 6 bases, with 26 bases lying between them. DNA for the CDR3: TGTGCCAGCAGCTTAAAACCCGTGGACATTCGAGCGGGCCGCGAGCAGTACTTC. It encodes CASSLKPVDIRAGREQYF.

This clonotype appeared many times. This chain uses TRBV28 with TRBJ2-3; 8 nucleotides agree with TRBD2. This CDR3 comprises 14 residues. Unmatched junction bases numbered 9, after V lost 2 bases and J lost 11 bases. Germline CDR1 is MDHEN and CDR2 is SYDVKM. The CDR3 is CASSLPRSGGKQYF. Written as DNA, the CDR3 is TGTGCCAGCAGTTTACCCCGATCGGGGGGGAAGCAGTATTTT.

The chain uses TRBV20-1 and TRBJ2-1; 9 bases fit TRBD2. V shed 6 bases and J 10 bases; nucleotides not matched to a gene: 7. The CDR3 length is 12 residues. CDR1 and CDR2 from the germline V gene are DFQATT and SNEGSKA (reference sequence). CDR3 protein: CSATSGPKEQFF. The CDR3 nucleotides read TGCAGTGCGACTAGCGGACCCAAGGAGCAGTTCTTC.

This clonotype showed up many times. The chain couples TRBV7-9 to TRBJ2-7; D may match TRBD1 or TRBD2 (5 bases each). The CDR3 is 14 residues long. The germline CDR1 and CDR2 sequences are SEHNR and FQNEAQ (reference sequence). V was clipped by 3 bases and J by 0 bases, with 9 bases between them. The CDR3 coding sequence is TGTGCCAGCAGCTTTGAGGGGCGCTCCTACGAGCAGTACTTC. Its translation is CASSFEGRSYEQYF.

This clonotype was counted many times. The chain has TRBV28 and TRBJ1-5, with a tentative D call TRBD1 (6 bases). V was cut by 4 bases and J by 1 base, with 11 bases left in between. The CDR3 totals 15 residues. Germline V CDR1 and CDR2: MDHEN, SYDVKM. The CDR3 sequence is CASSSQGISNQPQHF. DNA of the CDR3: TGTGCCAGCAGTTCACAGGGTATCAGCAATCAGCCCCAGCATTTT.

This chain joins TRBV19 and TRBJ2-1; 9 bases line up with TRBD1. Germline V lookup: CDR1 LNHDA, CDR2 SQIVND (reference sequence). The J segment lost 5 bases and the V segment lost 7 bases, leaving 6 bases of the junction unmatched. This CDR3 spans 14 amino acids. CDR3 DNA sequence: TGTGCCAGTAAACGGGACAGGGACAACAATGAGCAGTTCTTC. Amino acids: CASKRDRDNNEQFF.